The 6 T cell receptor beta chains below come from one sample, sequenced in a study of T cell changes during pregnancy in multiple sclerosis. Repertoires were generated with immunoSEQ multiplex PCR, while TCRdb's copy carries only in-frame clones and drops some. The data hold 70,000 to 100,000 clones, with approximately 92% observed a single time. Sample: peripheral blood, taken in the first trimester of pregnancy. The receptor set was obtained from a female donor with multiple sclerosis, enrolled in a pregnancy study.

J is TRBJ1-1 and V is TRBV25-1, with a weak D call TRBD1 (5 bases). CDR3 length equals 13 residues. Germline CDR1 reads MGHDK; CDR2 reads SYGVNS. V lost 8 bases and J lost 2, with 12 bases in between. CDR3 loop: CASWRGANTEAFF. DNA of the CDR3: TGTGCCAGCTGGCGGGGCGCTAACACTGAAGCTTTCTTT.

The chain recombines TRBV2 with TRBJ2-7; tentative D call: TRBD2 (6 bases). V lost 5 bases and J lost 0, with 17 bases in between. Germline V gene sequence: CDR1 SNHLY, CDR2 FYNNEI. The CDR3 totals 16 residues. The CDR3, as DNA: TGTGCCAGCAGTCGGACTACCGTACTAGTCTCCTACGAGCAGTACTTC. Its translation is CASSRTTVLVSYEQYF.

The V and J genes are TRBV7-3 and TRBJ2-3; D call uncertain. CDR3 length: 13 residues. The V gene lost 8 bases and the J gene lost 0 bases, with 9 bases spanning the gap. Germline-derived CDR1 and CDR2 are SGHTA and FQGTGA. The CDR3 spells CASSFGSTDTQYF. The CDR3 region has the DNA TGTGCCAGCTCGTTCGGTAGCACAGATACGCAGTATTTT.

The V and J genes are TRBV2 and TRBJ2-3; D unclear. With 4 bases removed from V and 2 bases from J, the gap between germline ends came to 4 bases. The CDR3 length is 12 residues. The germline V gene encodes CDR1 SNHLY and CDR2 FYNNEI. The CDR3 coding sequence is TGTGCCAGCAGTGCATCCACAGATACGCAGTATTTT. This codes for CASSASTDTQYF.

This clone was found once. The rearrangement joins TRBV10-2 to TRBJ1-1, with D perhaps matching TRBD1 (6 bases). The CDR3 consists of 14 residues. From germline, CDR1 is WSHSY and CDR2 SAAADI. V was trimmed by 6 bases and J by 3 bases, leaving 14 bases between them. DNA of the CDR3: TGCGCCAGCAGCGAGGGGCAGGGGTACACTGAAGCTTTCTTT. It is translated as CASSEGQGYTEAFF.

This sequence joins TRBV5-6 and TRBJ2-7; 12 bases map to TRBD2. This CDR3 contains 13 residues. Unmatched junction bases numbered 2, after V lost 1 base and J lost 9 bases. Germline V lookup: CDR1 SGHDT, CDR2 YYEEEE. CDR3 sequence (DNA): TGTGCCAGCAGCTTGCGACTAGCGGGGGTGCAGTACTTC. Its protein is CASSLRLAGVQYF. Full variable domain (rest looked up from reference TRBV5-6 and TRBJ2-7): DAGVTQSPTHLIKTRGQQVTLRCSPKSGHDTVSWYQQALGQGPQFIFQYYEEEERQRGNFPDRFSGHQFPNYSSELNVNALLLGDSALYLCASSLRLAGVQYFGPGTRLTVT.